The entry below describes one TCR beta chain. Germline lookup yields CDR1 MNHEY and CDR2 SVGAGI. There are 14 residues in the CDR3. V was pared by 4 bases and J by 8 bases, with 5 bases of the junction left unmatched. The entry originates in a study of cytomegalovirus exposure and HLA in healthy donors. The PCR contained 60 Vbeta and 13 Jbeta primers. TCRdb's copy holds only in-frame clones and misses some; the assay was immunoSEQ multiplex PCR. The table shows about 60,000 clones, with more than 65% occurring only once. The receptor comes from a man aged 35 to 55 in good health and CMV-seropositive. The genes are TRBV6-5 and TRBJ1-4, with 9 bases fitting TRBD1. The sample was PBMCs. The CDR3 spells CASSSGQGGEKLFF. The CDR3 coding sequence is TGTGCCAGCAGTTCGGGACAGGGAGGGGAAAAACTGTTTTTT.